This T cell receptor (beta chain) is drawn from a study of blood T cell repertoires in COVID-19. Data came from immunoSEQ multiplex PCR; TCRdb stores just in-frame clones and leaves some out. The sample shows a few hundred thousand clones, roughly 86% of them seen only once. V was clipped by 4 bases and J by 3 bases; unmatched bases: 0. CDR3 size: 13 residues. Looked up from germline, CDR1 is SGHTA and CDR2 is FQGTGA. Sequences were obtained from peripheral blood. The rearrangement links TRBV7-3 to TRBJ1-1, with 9 nucleotides matching TRBD1. The TCR originated in a woman between 45 and 65 years old with acute or convalescent COVID-19. CDR3 DNA: TGTGCCAGCAGCTGGGACAGGGACACTGAAGCTTTCTTT. Translation: CASSWDRDTEAFF.